This T cell receptor beta chain comes out of a study of graft-versus-host responses after intestinal transplantation. Study as a whole: Recipients were all induced with anti-thymocyte globulin, then given tacrolimus and steroids for 3 to 4 years.

Profiled with immunoSEQ multiplex PCR; TCRdb holds only in-frame clones, not every one. The sample records 20,000 to 25,000 clones, 40% being singletons. Around 200,000 CFSE-labeled responder cells were plated with around 200,000 irradiated, violet-dye-labeled stimulator cells. Specimen: alloreactive CD4+ T cells from a mixed lymphocyte reaction culture, collected before intestinal transplant. Subset defined: CFSE-low proliferating T cells sorted from roughly six-day pre-transplant mixed lymphocyte reaction (GvH or HvG direction). The clonotype originates from a human patient who received an intestinal transplant.

CDR3 loop: CASSQGLAPYNEQFF. CDR3 DNA sequence: TGTGCCAGCAGCCAAGGGCTAGCCCCCTACAATGAGCAGTTCTTC. The chain links TRBV14 to TRBJ2-1; perhaps TRBD2 as D (5 bases). The CDR3 contains 15 residues. Germline CDR1 is SGHDN and CDR2 is FVKESK. V was cut by 1 base and J by 2 bases, with 9 bases left in between.